The rows below give T cell receptor beta chains drawn from one sample of a study of patients and donors after allogeneic stem cell transplantation. TCRdb itself ran the RT-PCR reads through MiXCR, one entry per CDR3 protein. Of 900,000 to 1,000,000 distinct CDR3 sequences in the sample, over 15% were seen once. The sample taken for sequencing was blood, either unsorted or a sorted T cell fraction (not recorded which). The receptors stem from a human donor who was either an allogeneic HSCT recipient or a stem cell or donor lymphocyte infusion donor (not recorded which). It is not recorded whose cells these are; they may come from a transplant donor. Both conserved end residues are part of each CDR3. D genes are given only for firm matches. Expanded clones are given a class, and other clones once, few, many or no size at all.

D | J | size | V | CDR3 | DNA
. | TRBJ2-2 | . | TRBV5-1 | CASSLVGANTGELFF | TGCGCCAGCAGCTTGGTAGGGGCGAACACCGGGGAGCTGTTTTTT
TRBD1 | TRBJ2-7 | few | TRBV20-1 | CSASGTTGQTPYEQYF | TGCAGTGCTAGTGGGACCACGGGACAGACTCCCTACGAGCAGTACTTC
TRBD1 | TRBJ2-7 | few | TRBV20-1 | CSARDLVGQGLTEQYF | TGCAGTGCTAGAGATCTCGTGGGACAGGGGTTGACCGAGCAGTACTTC
. | TRBJ1-1 | . | TRBV7-9 | CASSFPEGFVNTEAFF | TGTGCCAGCAGCTTTCCCGAGGGCTTTGTGAACACTGAAGCTTTCTTT
. | TRBJ1-2 | . | TRBV2 | CASTGVYGYTF | TGTGCCAGCACAGGGGTCTATGGCTACACCTTC
TRBD1 | TRBJ1-1 | once | TRBV24-1 | CATRQGAGVEAFF | TGTGCCACCAGACAGGGGGCTGGGGTTGAAGCTTTCTTT
. | TRBJ2-1 | . | TRBV11-2 | CASSGLASGTPRFGEQFF | TGTGCCAGCAGCGGTTTAGCGTCAGGGACCCCTAGGTTCGGTGAGCAGTTCTTC
TRBD1 | TRBJ2-3 | . | TRBV7-2 | CASSPTGGDWDTQYF | TGTGCCAGCAGCCCCACAGGGGGAGATTGGGATACGCAGTATTTT
. | TRBJ2-3 | . | TRBV12-3/TRBV12-4 | CAAPHCVDTQYF | TGTGCCGCACCCCACTGCGTAGATACGCAGTATTTT
. | TRBJ1-1 | . | TRBV9 | CASSVLGAGTEAFF | TGTGCCAGCAGCGTCCTTGGAGCGGGGACTGAAGCTTTCTTT
TRBD1 | TRBJ1-2 | . | TRBV12-3/TRBV12-4 | CASSTGTGLPHSTF | TGTGCCAGCAGCACCGGGACAGGATTGCCCCACAGCACCTTC
TRBD2 | TRBJ2-2 | many | TRBV29-1 | CSGGGKGTGELFF | TGCAGCGGGGGAGGGAAGGGGACCGGGGAGCTGTTTTTT
TRBD1 | TRBJ1-1 | few | TRBV7-9 | CASSHGQGETEAFF | TGTGCCAGCAGCCACGGACAGGGTGAAACTGAAGCTTTCTTT
. | TRBJ2-1 | . | TRBV5-5 | CASQLVGGEQFF | TGTGCCAGTCAGCTTGTGGGAGGAGAGCAGTTCTTC
. | TRBJ1-1 | . | TRBV12-3/TRBV12-4 | CASSFWGFSTEAFF | TGTGCCAGCAGTTTTTGGGGGTTTAGCACTGAAGCTTTCTTT
TRBD2 | TRBJ2-1 | many | TRBV12-3/TRBV12-4 | CASRHSGRAPYNEQFF | TGTGCCAGCAGGCATAGCGGGAGGGCCCCCTACAATGAGCAGTTCTTC
. | TRBJ2-2 | . | TRBV7-8 | CATVLGRWGTGELFF | TGTGCCACCGTACTCGGGAGATGGGGAACCGGGGAGCTGTTTTTT
TRBD1 | TRBJ2-3 | . | TRBV6-1 | CASSLGTGGGDTQYF | TGTGCCAGCAGCCTGGGGACAGGGGGCGGTGATACGCAGTATTTT
. | TRBJ1-2 | few | TRBV5-5 | CASSAGTEYGYTF | TGTGCCAGCAGCGCGGGGACGGAGTATGGCTACACCTTC
TRBD1 | TRBJ1-4 | few | TRBV29-1 | CSARQGTTNEKLFF | TGCAGCGCAAGACAGGGGACAACTAATGAAAAACTGTTTTTT
. | TRBJ2-7 | few | TRBV13 | CASSFWGLQSTREQYF | TGTGCCAGCAGCTTCTGGGGACTTCAAAGCACCCGGGAGCAGTACTTC
. | TRBJ2-3 | few | TRBV5-1 | CASRADQGTQYF | TGCGCCAGCAGGGCTGACCAAGGCACGCAGTATTTT
TRBD2 | TRBJ2-7 | . | TRBV6-1 | CASARAGGFEQYF | TGTGCCAGCGCTAGGGCGGGGGGGTTCGAGCAGTACTTC
. | TRBJ2-2 | few | TRBV9 | CASSVGGGSGELFF | TGTGCCAGCAGCGTAGGAGGGGGGAGCGGGGAGCTGTTTTTT
TRBD1 | TRBJ2-1 | . | TRBV27 | CASSPPGGTGGREQFF | TGTGCCAGCAGTCCGCCAGGGGGGACAGGGGGCAGGGAGCAGTTCTTC
. | TRBJ1-3 | many | TRBV6-1 | CASQVSNTIYF | TGTGCCAGCCAGGTTTCTAACACCATATATTTT
. | TRBJ1-4 | . | TRBV5-5 | CASSLSPLPTTNEKLFF | TGTGCCAGCAGCTTGTCCCCTCTCCCTACAACTAATGAAAAACTGTTTTTT
TRBD2 | TRBJ2-7 | . | TRBV18 | CASSPQQTSGSAYEQYF | TGTGCCAGCTCACCCCAACAAACTAGCGGGAGCGCCTACGAGCAGTACTTC
. | TRBJ1-2 | few | TRBV12-3/TRBV12-4 | CASSWGDFGYTF | TGTGCCAGCAGTTGGGGGGACTTTGGCTACACCTTC
. | TRBJ2-7 | few | TRBV4-2 | CASSPHEEGNEQYF | TGTGCCAGCAGCCCACACGAGGAGGGGAACGAGCAGTACTTC
. | TRBJ1-5 | many | TRBV12-3/TRBV12-4 | CASRLYSNQPQHF | TGTGCCAGCAGACTTTATAGCAATCAGCCCCAGCATTTT
. | TRBJ1-4 | . | TRBV2 | CASSYQGFEKLFF | TGTGCCAGCAGTTACCAGGGTTTCGAAAAACTGTTTTTT
TRBD1 | TRBJ2-5 | once | TRBV2 | CASSGGTGETQYF | TGTGCCAGCAGTGGCGGGACAGGGGAGACCCAGTACTTC
. | TRBJ2-1 | many | TRBV12-3/TRBV12-4 | CASSLIPRTNEQFF | TGTGCCAGCAGTTTAATCCCCAGAACCAATGAGCAGTTCTTC
. | TRBJ2-7 | . | TRBV4-1 | CASSQFQQMTYEQYF | TGCGCCAGCAGCCAATTTCAACAGATGACCTACGAGCAGTACTTC
. | TRBJ2-7 | . | TRBV9 | CASSAEGELRGQYF | TGTGCCAGCAGCGCGGAGGGGGAACTACGAGGGCAGTACTTC
TRBD1 | TRBJ1-2 | few | TRBV12-5 | CASGPRQGSYGYTF | TGTGCTAGTGGTCCTCGACAGGGAAGCTATGGCTACACCTTC
TRBD2 | TRBJ2-1 | many | TRBV20-1 | CSTYRGGPVGEQFF | TGCAGTACTTACCGGGGGGGCCCGGTAGGTGAGCAGTTCTTC
. | TRBJ2-5 | . | TRBV5-1 | CASSSLREGETQYF | TGCGCCAGCAGCTCGTTGCGGGAAGGAGAGACCCAGTACTTC
. | TRBJ1-6 | many | TRBV5-1 | CASSLLGTGSPLHF | TGCGCCAGCAGCTTGCTGGGGACGGGATCACCCCTCCACTTT
. | TRBJ2-3 | few | TRBV10-3 | CAISGGATDTQYF | TGTGCCATCAGTGGGGGGGCCACAGATACGCAGTATTTT
TRBD2 | TRBJ2-2 | few | TRBV24-1 | CATSGTSSTGELFF | TGTGCCACCAGCGGGACTAGCAGCACCGGGGAGCTGTTTTTT